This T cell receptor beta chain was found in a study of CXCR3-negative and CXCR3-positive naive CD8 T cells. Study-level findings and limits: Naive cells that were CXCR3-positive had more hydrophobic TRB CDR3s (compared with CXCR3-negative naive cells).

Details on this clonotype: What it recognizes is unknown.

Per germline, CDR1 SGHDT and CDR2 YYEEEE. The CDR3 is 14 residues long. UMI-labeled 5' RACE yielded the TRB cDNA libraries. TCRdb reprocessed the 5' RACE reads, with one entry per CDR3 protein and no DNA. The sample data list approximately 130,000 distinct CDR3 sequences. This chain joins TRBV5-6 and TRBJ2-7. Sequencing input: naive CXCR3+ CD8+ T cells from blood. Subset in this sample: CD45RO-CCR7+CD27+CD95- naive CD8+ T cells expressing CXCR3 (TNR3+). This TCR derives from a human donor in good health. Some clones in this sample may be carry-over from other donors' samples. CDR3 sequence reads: CASSLGVGVREQYF.